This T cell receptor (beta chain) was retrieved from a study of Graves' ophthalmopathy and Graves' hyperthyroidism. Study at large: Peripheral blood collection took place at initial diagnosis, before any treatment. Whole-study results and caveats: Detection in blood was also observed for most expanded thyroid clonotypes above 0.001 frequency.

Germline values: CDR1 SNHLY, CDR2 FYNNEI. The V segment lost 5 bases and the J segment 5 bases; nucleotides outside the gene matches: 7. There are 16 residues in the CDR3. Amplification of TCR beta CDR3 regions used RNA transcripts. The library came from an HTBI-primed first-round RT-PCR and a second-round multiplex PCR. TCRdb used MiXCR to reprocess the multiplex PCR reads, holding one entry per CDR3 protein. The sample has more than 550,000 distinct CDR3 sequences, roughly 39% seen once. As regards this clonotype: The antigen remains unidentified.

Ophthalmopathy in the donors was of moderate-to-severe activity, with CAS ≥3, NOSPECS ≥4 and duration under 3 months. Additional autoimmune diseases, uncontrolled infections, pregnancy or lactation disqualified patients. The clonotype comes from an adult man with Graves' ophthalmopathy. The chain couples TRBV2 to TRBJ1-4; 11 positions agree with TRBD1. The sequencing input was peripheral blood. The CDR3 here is CASSSVDRGQNEKLFF. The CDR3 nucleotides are TGTGCCAGCAGTTCCGTGGACAGGGGGCAAAATGAAAAACTGTTTTTT.